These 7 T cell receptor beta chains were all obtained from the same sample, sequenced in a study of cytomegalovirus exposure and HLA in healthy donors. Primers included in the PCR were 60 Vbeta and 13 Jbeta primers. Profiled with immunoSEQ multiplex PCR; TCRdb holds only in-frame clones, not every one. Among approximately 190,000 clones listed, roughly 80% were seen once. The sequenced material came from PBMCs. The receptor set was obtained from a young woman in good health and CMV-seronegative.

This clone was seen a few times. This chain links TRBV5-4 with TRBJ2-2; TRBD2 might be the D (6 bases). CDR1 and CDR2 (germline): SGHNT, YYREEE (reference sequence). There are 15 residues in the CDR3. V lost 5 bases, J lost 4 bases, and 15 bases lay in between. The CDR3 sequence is CASRSDLASTGELFF. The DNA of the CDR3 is TGTGCCAGCAGGTCCGATCTAGCGAGCACCGGGGAGCTGTTTTTT.

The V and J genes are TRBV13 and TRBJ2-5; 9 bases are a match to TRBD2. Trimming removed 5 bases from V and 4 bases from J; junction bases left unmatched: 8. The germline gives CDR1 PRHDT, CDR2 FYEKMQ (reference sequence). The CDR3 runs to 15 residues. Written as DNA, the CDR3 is TGTGCCAGCAGCGTCCGCGGGGGGGCGGGAGAGACCCAGTACTTC. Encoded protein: CASSVRGGAGETQYF.

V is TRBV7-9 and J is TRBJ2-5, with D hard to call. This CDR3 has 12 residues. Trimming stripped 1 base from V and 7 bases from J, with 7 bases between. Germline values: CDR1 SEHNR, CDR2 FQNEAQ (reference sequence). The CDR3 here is CASSLGTGTQYF. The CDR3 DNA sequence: TGTGCCAGCAGCTTAGGAACGGGGACCCAGTACTTC.

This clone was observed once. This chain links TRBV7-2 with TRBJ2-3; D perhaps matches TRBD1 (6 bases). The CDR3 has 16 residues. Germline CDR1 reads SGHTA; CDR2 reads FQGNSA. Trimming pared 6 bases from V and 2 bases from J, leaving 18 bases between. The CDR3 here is CASSSSGVGATDTQYF. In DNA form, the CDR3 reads TGTGCCAGCAGTTCCTCCGGGGTGGGGGCCACAGATACGCAGTATTTT. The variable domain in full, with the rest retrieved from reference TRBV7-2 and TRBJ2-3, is GAGVSQSPSNKVTEKGKDVELRCDPISGHTALYWYRQSLGQGLEFLIYFQGNSAPDKSGLPSDRFSAERTGGSVSTLTIQRTQQEDSAVYLCASSSSGVGATDTQYFGPGTRLTVL.

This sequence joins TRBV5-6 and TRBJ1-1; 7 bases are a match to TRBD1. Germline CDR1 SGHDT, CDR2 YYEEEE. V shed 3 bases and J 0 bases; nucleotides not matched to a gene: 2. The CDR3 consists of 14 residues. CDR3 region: CASSWGQLNTEAFF. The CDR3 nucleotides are TGTGCCAGCAGCTGGGGACAGCTGAACACTGAAGCTTTCTTT. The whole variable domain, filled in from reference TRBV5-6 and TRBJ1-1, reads DAGVTQSPTHLIKTRGQQVTLRCSPKSGHDTVSWYQQALGQGPQFIFQYYEEEERQRGNFPDRFSGHQFPNYSSELNVNALLLGDSALYLCASSWGQLNTEAFFGQGTRLTVV.

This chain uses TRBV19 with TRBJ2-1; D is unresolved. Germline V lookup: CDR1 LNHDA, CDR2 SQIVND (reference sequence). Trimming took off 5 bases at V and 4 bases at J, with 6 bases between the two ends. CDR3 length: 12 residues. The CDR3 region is CASSGVYNEQFF. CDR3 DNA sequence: TGTGCCAGTAGTGGAGTTTACAATGAGCAGTTCTTC.

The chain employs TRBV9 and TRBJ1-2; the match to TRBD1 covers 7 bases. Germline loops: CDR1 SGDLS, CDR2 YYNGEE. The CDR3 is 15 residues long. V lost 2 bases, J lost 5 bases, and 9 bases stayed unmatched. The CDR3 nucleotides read TGTGCCAGCAGCGTCCAAGGGGGCGCGAGTTATGGCTACACCTTC. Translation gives CASSVQGGASYGYTF.